These T cell receptor beta chains were read from a single sample in a study of EBV T-cell therapy then PD-1 blockade in nasopharyngeal carcinoma. Profiled with immunoSEQ multiplex PCR; TCRdb holds only in-frame clones, not every one. In the table there are about 22,000 clones, 82% of which are singletons. These receptors have no identified antigens. This specimen was CD8+ T cells from blood, taken at day -245 from a patient whose treatment included autologous EBV-specific T cells and nivolumab. The receptors stem from a man in his forties or fifties with nasopharyngeal carcinoma. CDR3s include the opening cysteine and the closing phenylalanine or tryptophan. A D gene is named only where the DNA matches it firmly. The listing skips clone size in some rows; elsewhere it reads once, few, many or a size class.

TGTGCCAGCAGCTTAGACCTGTGGCAGGGGGGGAACACTGAAGCTTTCTTT	CASSLDLWQGGNTEAFF	-	TRBJ1-1	TRBD1	TRBV7-2
TGTGCCAGCAGCGTAGATGGTCTGAATGAGCAGTTCTTC	CASSVDGLNEQFF	-	TRBJ2-1	-	TRBV9
TGTGCCAGCAGCTACCCTGGGGTCAACGAGCAGTACTTC	CASSYPGVNEQYF	once	TRBJ2-7	-	TRBV6-5
TGCGCCAGCAGTTACGGGACAGGGCAAGTCCAATCACTAGATACGCAGTATTTT	CASSYGTGQVQSLDTQYF	-	TRBJ2-3	TRBD1	TRBV5-1
TGTGCCAGCAGCTTAGTCGCTCCTGGGGCTTTCTTT	CASSLVAPGAFF	-	TRBJ1-1	-	TRBV7-9
TGTGCCACTCGAGGCACTGAAGCTTTCTTT	CATRGTEAFF	-	TRBJ1-1	-	TRBV28
TGTGCCAGCAGCTCAACCCCAGGTCAGGGACGAGGCTACACCTTC	CASSSTPGQGRGYTF	-	TRBJ1-2	-	TRBV7-3
TGTGCCAGCAGTTACCCGACGGTTTCTGGGGGCTACACCTTC	CASSYPTVSGGYTF	-	TRBJ1-2	-	TRBV6-2/TRBV6-3
TGTGCCAGCAGCCCGAGAGGTGGGCCCCCCCGCTACGAGCAGTACTTC	CASSPRGGPPRYEQYF	-	TRBJ2-7	-	TRBV3-1/TRBV3-2
TGCGCCAGCAGCCAAGGAAGGGGGTGGAATCAGCCCCAGCATTTT	CASSQGRGWNQPQHF	-	TRBJ1-5	-	TRBV4-3
TGTGCCAGCAGTGTCACAGGGGAAGGGGCCAACGTCCTGACTTTC	CASSVTGEGANVLTF	-	TRBJ2-6	TRBD1	TRBV6-2/TRBV6-3
TGTGCCAGCAGCTTCAGAGCCGGCTCTGGGGCCAACGTCCTGACTTTC	CASSFRAGSGANVLTF	-	TRBJ2-6	-	TRBV7-9
TGTGCCAGCTCGGGGGGGGTCGGTGGCTACACCTTC	CASSGGVGGYTF	-	TRBJ1-2	-	TRBV2
TGTGCCAGCTCAGCATGCCGGAGGGGGTTGATGGGGTGCGAGCAGTACTTC	CASSACRRGLMGCEQYF	-	TRBJ2-7	-	TRBV18
TGTGCCAGCAAATGGAGCTCCTATAATTCACCCCTCCACTTT	CASKWSSYNSPLHF	few	TRBJ1-6	-	TRBV27
TGTGCCAGCAGCAGTTCGGTCAGCACCTTATCAGATACGCAGTATTTT	CASSSSVSTLSDTQYF	-	TRBJ2-3	-	TRBV7-9
TGCAGCGTTTTAGACTATAGCAATCAGCCCCAGCATTTT	CSVLDYSNQPQHF	few	TRBJ1-5	-	TRBV29-1
TGTGCCAGCAGTTACTTAACCCGTCGCGGCCGAAACTATGGCTACACCTTC	CASSYLTRRGRNYGYTF	-	TRBJ1-2	-	TRBV6-2/TRBV6-3
TGTGCCAGCAGCCGAACAGGAGACCACTTGGGGGGGGCCAACGTCCTGACTTTC	CASSRTGDHLGGANVLTF	-	TRBJ2-6	-	TRBV7-9
TGTGCCAGCTTGGACAGGGAAGGAGAAAAACTGTTTTTT	CASLDREGEKLFF	-	TRBJ1-4	TRBD1	TRBV25-1
TGTGCCTGGAGTCCGCGGACAGGGGGATATAGCAATCAGCCCCAGCATTTT	CAWSPRTGGYSNQPQHF	-	TRBJ1-5	TRBD1	TRBV30
TGCAGTGCTAGGGTGGATTACGAGCAGTACTTC	CSARVDYEQYF	-	TRBJ2-7	-	TRBV20-1